The sequence of this TCR beta chain was determined in a study of T cell responses to AZD1222 COVID-19 vaccine. Overall study results and limits: Spike-specific TCR repertoires showed rising breadth and depth after two AZD1222 doses. Every sample of the repertoires postdated the peak T cell response.

Some clones are missing from TCRdb's copy, which holds only in-frame ones; the method was immunoSEQ multiplex PCR. The sample yields 100,000 to 150,000 clones, 88% seen once. Remarks on this clone: Antigen unknown.

CDR3 length: 13 residues. Germline V gene lookup returns CDR1 MDHEN and CDR2 SYDVKM. Between the trimmed V and J ends, which lost 7 bases and 10 bases, there was a span of 14 bases. This chain uses TRBV28 with TRBJ1-6, with D tentatively TRBD1 (6 bases). The receptor was derived from an adult in good health. Sample: peripheral blood, taken on day 0 of AZD1222 vaccination. CDR3 protein: CASKDSPRSPLHF. The CDR3 bases are TGTGCCAGCAAGGACAGTCCGAGGTCACCCCTCCACTTT.